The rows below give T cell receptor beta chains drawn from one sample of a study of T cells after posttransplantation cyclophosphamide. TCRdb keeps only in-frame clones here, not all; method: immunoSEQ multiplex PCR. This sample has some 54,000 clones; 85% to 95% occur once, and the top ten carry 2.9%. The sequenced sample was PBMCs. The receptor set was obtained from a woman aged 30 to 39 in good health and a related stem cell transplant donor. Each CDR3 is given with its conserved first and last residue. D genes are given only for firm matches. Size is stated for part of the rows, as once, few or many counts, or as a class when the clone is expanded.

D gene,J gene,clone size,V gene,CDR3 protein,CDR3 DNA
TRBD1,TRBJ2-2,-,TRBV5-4,CASSPLGQGAAGELFF,TGTGCCAGCAGCCCCCTCGGACAGGGGGCTGCCGGGGAGCTGTTTTTT
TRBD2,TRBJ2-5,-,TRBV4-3,CASSHGLAGLEETQYF,TGCGCCAGCAGCCACGGACTAGCGGGGCTCGAAGAGACCCAGTACTTC
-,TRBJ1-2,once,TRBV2,CASSEARAANF,TGTGCCAGCAGTGAAGCGAGGGCGGCGAACTTC
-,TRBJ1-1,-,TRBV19,CASIDNYRLLEAFF,TGTGCCAGTATCGACAATTACAGGCTCCTTGAAGCTTTCTTT
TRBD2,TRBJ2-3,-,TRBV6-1,CASSETLAGAPLSTQYF,TGTGCCAGCAGTGAGACACTAGCGGGGGCACCTTTGAGTACGCAGTATTTT
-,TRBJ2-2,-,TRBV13,CASSLVGMAGAHTGELFF,TGTGCCAGCAGCTTAGTAGGGATGGCGGGGGCGCACACCGGGGAGCTGTTTTTT
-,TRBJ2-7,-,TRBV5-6,CASSSPSQGVFEQYF,TGTGCCAGCAGCTCGCCTTCACAGGGAGTCTTTGAGCAGTACTTC
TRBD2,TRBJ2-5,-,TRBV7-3,CASSLRSGGAGETQYF,TGTGCCAGCAGCTTACGCAGCGGGGGGGCCGGGGAGACCCAGTACTTC
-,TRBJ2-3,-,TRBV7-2,CASSHLERGTDTQYF,TGTGCCAGCAGCCATCTCGAGCGGGGCACAGATACGCAGTATTTT
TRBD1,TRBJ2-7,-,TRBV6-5,CASSRDRGAYEQYF,TGTGCCAGCAGCCGGGACAGGGGAGCCTACGAGCAGTACTTC
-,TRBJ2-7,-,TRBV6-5,CASSYSPDGGTYEQYF,TGTGCCAGCAGTTACTCGCCGGACGGAGGCACCTACGAGCAGTACTTC
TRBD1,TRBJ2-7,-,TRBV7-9,CASSYGTAPGEQYF,TGTGCCAGCAGCTACGGGACAGCCCCGGGGGAGCAGTACTTC
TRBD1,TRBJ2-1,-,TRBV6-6,CASSPGQGRYNEQFF,TGTGCCAGCAGCCCCGGACAGGGGCGCTACAATGAGCAGTTCTTC
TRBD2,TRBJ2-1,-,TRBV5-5,CASNPTSGSYNEQFF,TGTGCCAGCAACCCGACTAGCGGCTCCTACAATGAGCAGTTCTTC
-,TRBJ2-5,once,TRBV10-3,CAIRSSSGVETQYF,TGTGCCATCAGGTCATCATCCGGGGTAGAGACCCAGTACTTC
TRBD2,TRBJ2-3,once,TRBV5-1,CASSQGLAGPDTQYF,TGCGCCAGCAGCCAGGGACTAGCGGGGCCAGATACGCAGTATTTT
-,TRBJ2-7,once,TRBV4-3,CASSPRGGSEQYF,TGCGCCAGCAGCCCAAGGGGGGGAAGCGAGCAGTACTTC
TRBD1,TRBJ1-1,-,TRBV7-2,CASSIRIRGRQGTEAFF,TGTGCCAGCAGCATTCGCATCAGGGGGCGGCAGGGCACTGAAGCTTTCTTT
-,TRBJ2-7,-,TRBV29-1,CSVGFREGEQYF,TGCAGCGTTGGATTCAGGGAAGGCGAGCAGTACTTC
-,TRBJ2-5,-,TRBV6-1,CASSKGGRGETQYF,TGTGCCAGCAGTAAGGGGGGGCGGGGAGAGACCCAGTACTTC
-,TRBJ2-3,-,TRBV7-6,CASSARADTQYF,TGTGCCAGCAGCGCCCGGGCAGATACGCAGTATTTT
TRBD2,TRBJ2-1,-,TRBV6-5,CASRTTSGGAYEQFF,TGTGCCAGCAGGACTACTAGCGGGGGGGCCTATGAGCAGTTCTTC
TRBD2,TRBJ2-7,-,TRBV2,CASSEISGASYEQYF,TGTGCCAGCAGTGAAATTAGCGGGGCCTCCTACGAGCAGTACTTC
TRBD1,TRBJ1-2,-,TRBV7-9,CASSLRQGYGYTF,TGTGCCAGCAGCTTGAGACAGGGCTATGGCTACACCTTC